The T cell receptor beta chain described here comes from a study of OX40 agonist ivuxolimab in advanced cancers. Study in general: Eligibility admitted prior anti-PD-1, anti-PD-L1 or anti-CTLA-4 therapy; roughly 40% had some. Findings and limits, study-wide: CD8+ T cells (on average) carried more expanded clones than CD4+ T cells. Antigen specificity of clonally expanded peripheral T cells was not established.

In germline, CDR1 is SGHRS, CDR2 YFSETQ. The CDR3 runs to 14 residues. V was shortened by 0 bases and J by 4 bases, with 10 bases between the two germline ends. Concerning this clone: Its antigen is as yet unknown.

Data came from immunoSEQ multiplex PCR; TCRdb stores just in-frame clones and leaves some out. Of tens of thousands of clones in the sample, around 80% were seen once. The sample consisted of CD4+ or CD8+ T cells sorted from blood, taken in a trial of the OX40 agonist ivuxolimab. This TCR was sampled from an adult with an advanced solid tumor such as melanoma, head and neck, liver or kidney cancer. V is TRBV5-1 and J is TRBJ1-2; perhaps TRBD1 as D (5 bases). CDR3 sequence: CASSLDRGPYGYTF. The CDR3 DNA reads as TGCGCCAGCAGCTTGGATCGGGGCCCCTATGGCTACACCTTC.